Shown below are 11 T cell receptor beta chains from a single sample sequenced in a study of identical twins listed by TCRdb under 2016. Receptor amplification or capture employed 5' RACE. Sequencing used an Illumina HiSeq 2000. The public reads were quality trimmed at Q25 with fastp and then assembled into clones with MiXCR by TCRdb, keeping productive beta chains. Rows matching on CDR3 protein sequence are summarized as one entry with the most common DNA and genes. The sample table holds 450,000 to 500,000 distinct CDR3 sequences, of which 13% to 15% were seen once. Of the sample, 0.95% to 1% is held by the ten largest clones. The data were also submitted as part of a second study, on yellow fever vaccine responses in identical twins.

Source material: CD4+ T cells sorted from blood. These receptors came from a woman between 18 and 30 years old in good health.

This clonotype has just one count. V gene TRBV25-1 combines with J gene TRBJ2-3, with 7 bases aligning to TRBD2. The CDR3 has 13 amino acids. Germline V lookup: CDR1 MGHDK, CDR2 SYGVNS. Trimming took 7 bases from V and 6 from J; bases not matched to a gene: 7. The CDR3 reads CASTQTSRDTQYF. DNA for the CDR3: TGTGCCAGCACCCAGACTAGCAGGGATACGCAGTATTTT.

The chain combines TRBV11-1 with TRBJ2-4, with D possibly TRBD1 on 6 matching bases. This CDR3 comprises 18 residues. CDR1 and CDR2 (germline): SGHAT, FQDESV (reference sequence). V dropped 5 bases and J dropped 2 bases, with 22 bases sitting between them. The CDR3 DNA follows: TGTGCCAGCAGCCGAGACCTTACAGGGCCACTTACCAAAAACATTCAGTACTTC. Its translation is CASSRDLTGPLTKNIQYF.

A few counts support this clonotype. This CDR3 reads CASSLEGNSNQPQHF. CDR3 sequence (DNA): TGCGCCAGCAGCTTGGAGGGTAATAGCAATCAGCCCCAGCATTTT. The rearrangement links TRBV5-1 to TRBJ1-5; D uncertain. Germline V gene data show CDR1 as SGHRS and CDR2 as YFSETQ. V shed 0 bases and J shed 0 bases, with 7 bases lying between them. The CDR3 runs to 15 residues.

The V and J genes are TRBV6-1 and TRBJ2-1; 8 positions agree with TRBD1. Losses at the gene ends were 8 bases for V and 4 bases for J; bases not matched to a gene: 13. The CDR3 is 16 amino acids. Germline V CDR1 and CDR2: MNHNS, SASEGT. The CDR3 reads CASPSTTGDQYNEQFF. As DNA, the CDR3 is TGTGCCAGCCCCAGTACGACAGGGGATCAGTACAATGAGCAGTTCTTC.

The table lists this clonotype with many counts. The rearrangement joins TRBV12-3 or TRBV12-4 to TRBJ1-2; D is undetermined. The CDR3 is 16 residues long. The V gene lost 5 bases and the J gene lost 0 bases, with 16 bases spanning the gap. In nucleotides, the CDR3 is TGTGCCAGCAGTATTAGCTACGGAGCATCTAACTATGGCTACACCTTC. The encoded protein is CASSISYGASNYGYTF.

The CDR3 sequence: CSASPILDRDPHEQYF. The DNA of the CDR3 is TGCAGTGCTAGTCCGATTTTGGACAGGGATCCCCACGAGCAGTACTTC. The chain is built from TRBV20-1 and TRBJ2-7; 8 nucleotides match TRBD1. The CDR3 contains 16 residues. Trimming at V came to 3 bases and at J to 5 bases, leaving 15 bases not matched to a gene. Germline lookup yields CDR1 DFQATT and CDR2 SNEGSKA (reference sequence).

In this sample, this clonotype turned up many times. The chain combines TRBV20-1 with TRBJ1-1; 7 nucleotides line up with TRBD1. CDR3 length: 12 residues. The germline gives CDR1 DFQATT, CDR2 SNEGSKA (reference sequence). V was pared by 6 bases and J by 5 bases, with 6 bases of the junction left unmatched. CDR3: CSAKDRWTEAFF. The CDR3 DNA reads as TGCAGTGCCAAGGACAGGTGGACTGAAGCTTTCTTT.

About this clonotype itself: One junction end does not reproduce the germline sequence, and a read error may be involved. The rearrangement links TRBV7-7 to TRBJ2-5, with 8 positions matching TRBD2. There are 16 residues in the CDR3. Germline assignment: CDR1 SSHAT and CDR2 FNYEAQ (reference sequence). In nucleotides, the CDR3 is TGTGCTAGCAGCTTTGGTGTAGCGGGGTCCCAAGAGACCCAGTACTTC. Translating gives CASSFGVAGSQETQYF.

This clonotype showed up just a few times. The chain recombines TRBV6-2 or TRBV6-3 with TRBJ2-7, with TRBD2 as a possible D gene (6 bases). The V gene lost 10 bases and the J gene lost 3 bases, with 16 bases spanning the gap. There are 13 residues in the CDR3. Germline V gives CDR1 MNHEY, CDR2 SVGEGT. The CDR3 reads CATSRDSIYEQYF. CDR3 nucleotides: TGTGCCACCTCCCGGGACTCCATCTACGAGCAGTACTTC.

V usage is TRBV12-3 or TRBV12-4 and J usage is TRBJ2-7, with 8 bases lining up with TRBD1. CDR3 length: 13 amino acids. V trimming: 6 bases; J trimming: 5 bases; junction bases outside the gene matches: 6. Here the CDR3 reads CASSRTGFNEQYF. CDR3 nucleotide sequence: TGTGCCAGCAGCAGGACAGGGTTCAACGAGCAGTACTTC.

This clonotype was picked up many times. This rearrangement joins TRBV2 to TRBJ2-3, with 14 positions matching TRBD2. This CDR3 region has 17 residues. V was clipped by 3 bases and J by 7 bases; unmatched bases: 9. The V gene's germline CDR1 is SNHLY and CDR2 FYNNEI. The CDR3 DNA is TGTGCCAGCAGTGATCTCGGGACTAGCGGGAGTGGGCATACGCAGTATTTT. It specifies CASSDLGTSGSGHTQYF.